This is a list of T cell receptor beta chains from one sample in a study of cytomegalovirus exposure and HLA in healthy donors. Repertoires were generated with immunoSEQ multiplex PCR, while TCRdb's copy carries only in-frame clones and drops some. The sample carries 90,000 to 120,000 clones, approximately 76% recorded once. Material: PBMCs. The receptors shown here come from a man younger than 30 in good health and CMV-seronegative. Each CDR3 is given with its conserved first and last residue. Fields, in order: CDR3 DNA, CDR3 protein, D gene, V gene, clone size, J gene. D genes are given only for firm matches. Clone size appears in some rows only: once, few, many, or a class for an expanded clone.

TGTGCCAGCAGCCCGGACAGGGGGCAGGGTCAGCCCCAGCATTTT CASSPDRGQGQPQHF TRBD1 TRBV7-3 NA TRBJ1-5
TGTGCCAGCAGTGGGACCTTACAGGGGAGGACCTTC CASSGTLQGRTF TRBD1 TRBV2 NA TRBJ1-2
TGTGCCAGCAGACCGGACAGTGACGGCACCCTCCACTTT CASRPDSDGTLHF NA TRBV2 NA TRBJ1-6
TGTGCCAGCAACCAGGGAGGCGGGGGCCCATCCTACGAGCAGTACTTC CASNQGGGGPSYEQYF NA TRBV28 NA TRBJ2-7
TGTGCCAGCAGCCCGCTTATAGGACTGGGCGGCACTGAAGCTTTCTTT CASSPLIGLGGTEAFF NA TRBV28 many TRBJ1-1
TGTGCCAGCAGCGTACGGACAGGGGGCGCCTACAATGAGCAGTTCTTC CASSVRTGGAYNEQFF TRBD1 TRBV9 NA TRBJ2-1
TGTGCCAGTAAGGCAGGGGCAGTGGGGACAGATACGCAGTATTTT CASKAGAVGTDTQYF NA TRBV19 NA TRBJ2-3
TGTGCCAGCAGTTACGCGGGGTTCGGCAAGGAGACCCAGTACTTC CASSYAGFGKETQYF NA TRBV6-5 NA TRBJ2-5
TGTGCCAGCATCAGAGGGGGGGCCACTGCTTACGAGCAGTACTTC CASIRGGATAYEQYF NA TRBV2 NA TRBJ2-7
TGTGCCAGCAGCGCCCAAGCGACAGGGGGTAAAGCTTTCTTT CASSAQATGGKAFF TRBD1 TRBV9 NA TRBJ1-1
TGTGCCAGCGCAGGGGATAACCTTATCGGCGAGCAGTACTTC CASAGDNLIGEQYF NA TRBV5-5 NA TRBJ2-7
TGCGCCAGCAGCTTGGGGGCGAGCGGCTACACCTTC CASSLGASGYTF NA TRBV5-1 NA TRBJ1-2
TGTGCCAGCAGCCGGATGGGACAGGGGGTTGGAAACACCATATATTTT CASSRMGQGVGNTIYF TRBD1 TRBV5-6 NA TRBJ1-3
TGTGCCAGCAGCCAAGATCGGGGTACCCCCCTCCACTTT CASSQDRGTPLHF NA TRBV4-2 NA TRBJ1-6
TGTGCCAGCTCACTCGGGCAGGCAGGGTTAGATACGCAGTATTTT CASSLGQAGLDTQYF NA TRBV18 NA TRBJ2-3
TGTGCCAGCAGCCCCTCAGGCAGCTCCTACGAGCAGTACTTC CASSPSGSSYEQYF NA TRBV7-8 NA TRBJ2-7